The 22 T cell receptor beta chains reported below all come from one sample, sequenced in a study of regulatory and conventional T cells in RAG deficiency. Genomic DNA came from blood regulatory T cells gated CD4+ CD25-high CD127-low. TCRdb's copy holds only in-frame clones and misses some; the assay was immunoSEQ multiplex PCR. The sample consists of around 7,700 clones, approximately 93% of them appearing once. The same data also contributed to another study, on regulatory T cells. That paper notes: The PCR used 52 TRBV and 13 TRBJ primers.

Sequences were obtained from CD127- CD25+ CD4+ Tregs sorted from blood. Receptors were obtained from a human donor in good health.

This clone was recorded once. The J gene is TRBJ2-7, the V gene TRBV7-9, with TRBD2 matching 11 bases. The J segment lost 3 bases and the V segment lost 3 bases, leaving 4 bases of the junction unmatched. Germline V gene sequence: CDR1 SEHNR, CDR2 FQNEAQ (reference sequence). The CDR3 runs 15 residues. The CDR3 DNA sequence: TGTGCCAGCAGCTTGATGGGGACTAGCGGCTACGAGCAGTACTTC. Protein: CASSLMGTSGYEQYF.

Here the CDR3 reads CASSLDRPNTGELFF. CDR3 nucleotide sequence: TGCGCCAGCAGCTTGGACAGGCCGAACACCGGGGAGCTGTTTTTT. J is TRBJ2-2 and V is TRBV5-1; D may be TRBD1 (5 bases). The CDR3 runs 15 residues. Trimming took 0 bases from V and 0 from J, leaving 6 bases between them. CDR1 and CDR2 (germline): SGHRS, YFSETQ.

The rearrangement uses TRBV10-3 and TRBJ2-1, with D tentatively TRBD2 (6 bases). Germline loops: CDR1 ENHRY, CDR2 SYGVKD. Trimming cost V 4 bases and J 2 bases, with 9 bases left between them. CDR3 length equals 14 residues. CDR3 DNA sequence: TGTGCCATCAGTGGCTCGGGAGCCTACAATGAGCAGTTCTTC. Translating gives CAISGSGAYNEQFF.

The chain combines TRBV6-6 with TRBJ2-7, with TRBD1 as a possible D gene (6 bases). The CDR3 has 15 residues. Germline assignment: CDR1 MNHNY and CDR2 SVGAGI (reference sequence). The V end lost 6 bases, the J end lost 2 bases, and 17 bases lay between the germline ends. CDR3 DNA sequence: TGTGCCAGCAGACCTGGACAGACACAGACCTACGAGCAGTACTTC. Amino acid sequence: CASRPGQTQTYEQYF.

CDR3 region: CASRENRGLRGGELFF. As DNA, the CDR3 is TGTGCCAGCAGGGAAAACAGGGGGCTTCGGGGCGGGGAGCTGTTTTTT. The chain employs TRBV6-1 and TRBJ2-2, with 9 positions matching TRBD1. CDR1 and CDR2 from the germline V gene are MNHNS and SASEGT. The CDR3 runs to 16 residues. With 6 bases clipped from V and 7 bases from J, the junction kept 12 bases outside the gene matches.

The chain employs TRBV30 and TRBJ2-1; tentative D call: TRBD2 (5 bases). Germline loops: CDR1 GTSNPN, CDR2 SVGIG (reference sequence). This CDR3 contains 12 residues. Deletions cut 0 bases from V and 14 bases from J, with 14 bases between. The CDR3 coding sequence is TGTGCCTGGAGTGTCCCCGGGAAGGTGAAGTTCTTC. It is translated as CAWSVPGKVKFF.

The gene calls are TRBV6-5 and TRBJ1-3, with 7 bases lining up with TRBD1. The germline gives CDR1 MNHEY, CDR2 SVGAGI. The CDR3 spans 14 residues. V was pared by 0 bases and J by 4 bases, with 0 bases of the junction left unmatched. The CDR3 coding sequence is TGTGCCAGCAGTTACTCGACAGGGGGAAACACCATATATTTT. Amino acid sequence: CASSYSTGGNTIYF.

The V gene is TRBV2, the J gene TRBJ2-3, with 12 bases fitting TRBD1. The trim removed 7 bases at V and 2 bases at J, leaving 7 bases unmatched. From germline, CDR1 is SNHLY and CDR2 FYNNEI. The CDR3 runs to 16 residues. The CDR3 is CASTLGQGAPTDTQYF. The CDR3 coding sequence is TGTGCCAGCACTCTGGGACAGGGGGCACCCACAGATACGCAGTATTTT.

The genes are TRBV7-8 and TRBJ2-2, with unresolved D. With 4 bases removed from V and 5 bases from J, the gap between germline ends came to 11 bases. There are 14 residues in the CDR3. Germline CDR1 SGHVS, CDR2 FQNEAQ. CDR3 nucleotide sequence: TGTGCCAGCAGCTCTCGCCCCGGTACCGGGGAGCTGTTTTTT. It is translated as CASSSRPGTGELFF.

This clone was counted once. The V call is TRBV7-2, the J call TRBJ1-1; D unresolved. Germline CDR1 is SGHTA and CDR2 is FQGNSA. This CDR3 contains 14 residues. Deletions cut 3 bases from V and 1 base from J, with 9 bases between. CDR3 protein: CASSLTPWNTEAFF. The DNA of the CDR3 is TGTGCCAGCAGCTTGACACCTTGGAACACTGAAGCTTTCTTT.

This rearrangement joins TRBV12-5 to TRBJ2-7; 7 bases are a match to TRBD1. V was pared by 9 bases and J by 3 bases, with 2 bases of the junction left unmatched. The CDR3 covers 11 residues. Germline V gene sequence: CDR1 LGHNT, CDR2 FRNRAP. The CDR3 DNA is TGTGCTAGCAGACAGGGCTACGAGCAGTACTTC. It encodes CASRQGYEQYF.

The rearrangement uses TRBV7-8 and TRBJ2-3, with unresolved D. The germline V gene has CDR1 SGHVS and CDR2 FQNEAQ. The V end lost 5 bases, the J end lost 3 bases, and 15 bases lay between the germline ends. The CDR3 extends over 15 amino acids. The chain's CDR3 is CASSPFTPGTDTQYF. In DNA form, the CDR3 reads TGTGCCAGCAGCCCATTTACCCCCGGGACAGATACGCAGTATTTT.

The chain carries TRBV7-2 and TRBJ2-7, with 9 nucleotides matching TRBD2. The V gene end was trimmed by 6 bases and the J gene end by 2 bases; junction bases not matched to a gene: 8. The V gene's germline CDR1 is SGHTA and CDR2 FQGNSA. The CDR3 is made up of 15 amino acids. CDR3 region: CASSKTRGGAYEQYF. The DNA for the CDR3 is TGTGCCAGCAGTAAAACGCGGGGGGGGGCCTACGAGCAGTACTTC.

The J gene is TRBJ2-1, the V gene TRBV4-1, with 7 bases fitting TRBD2. Germline CDR1 reads MGHRA; CDR2 reads YSYEKL. CDR3 size: 15 residues. After removal of 0 bases from V and 4 bases from J, the junction contained 3 bases not matched to a gene. The CDR3 DNA follows: TGCGCCAGCAGCCAAGATGGGCGGGAGTACAATGAGCAGTTCTTC. Encoded protein: CASSQDGREYNEQFF.

The CDR3 bases are TGCGCCAGCAGTAGGACAGGGGGCGATAATTCACCCCTCCACTTT. Translating it yields CASSRTGGDNSPLHF. The chain recombines TRBV5-1 with TRBJ1-6; 11 positions match TRBD1. Unmatched junction bases numbered 3, after V lost 5 bases and J lost 5 bases. The CDR3 loop spans 15 amino acids. CDR1 SGHRS and CDR2 YFSETQ come from the germline V gene. Combining the CDR3 with reference TRBV5-1 and TRBJ1-6 gives the whole variable domain KAGVTQTPRYLIKTRGQQVTLSCSPISGHRSVSWYQQTPGQGLQFLFEYFSETQRNKGNFPGRFSGRQFSNSRSEMNVSTLELGDSALYLCASSRTGGDNSPLHFGNGTRLTVT.

The chain links TRBV29-1 to TRBJ2-1, with D perhaps TRBD1 (6 bases). Trimming pared 6 bases from V and 6 bases from J, leaving 15 bases between. The CDR3 extends over 13 amino acids. The germline V gene has CDR1 SQVTM and CDR2 ANQGSEA. CDR3 amino acids: CSVLGHLTNEQFF. In nucleotides, the CDR3 is TGCAGCGTCCTGGGACACCTCACCAATGAGCAGTTCTTC.

This chain uses TRBV5-8 with TRBJ1-2, with 7 nucleotides matching TRBD1. V lost 2 bases to trimming and J lost 5 bases; unmatched junction nucleotides: 6. Germline V lookup: CDR1 SGHTS, CDR2 YDEGEE. CDR3 length: 14 residues. The chain's CDR3 is CASSFTPQGYGYTF. The CDR3 nucleotides are TGTGCCAGCAGCTTTACCCCACAGGGGTATGGCTACACCTTC. The entire variable domain, with the rest obtained from reference TRBV5-8 and TRBJ1-2, is as follows: EAGVTQSPTHLIKTRGQQATLRCSPISGHTSVYWYQQALGLGLQFLLWYDEGEERNRGNFPPRFSGRQFPNYSSELNVNALELEDSALYLCASSFTPQGYGYTFGSGTRLTVV.

The chain combines TRBV11-2 with TRBJ1-6; D is ambiguous. Trimming removed 2 bases at V and 0 bases at J, with 11 bases between. CDR1 and CDR2 (germline): SGHAT, FQNNGV. This CDR3 has 17 residues. Written as DNA, the CDR3 is TGTGCCAGCAGCTTAAGGCCAGGATCCTCCTATAATTCACCCCTCCACTTT. It yields the protein CASSLRPGSSYNSPLHF.

The chain has TRBV5-4 and TRBJ1-2; D unclear. The CDR3 is 14 residues long. Trimming took 6 bases from V and 3 from J, leaving 15 bases between them. The germline CDR1 and CDR2 sequences are SGHNT and YYREEE (reference sequence). The CDR3 coding sequence is TGTGCCAGCACCCGCGAAGAGGTGTACTATGGCTACACCTTC. Encoded protein: CASTREEVYYGYTF.

This chain links TRBV7-3 with TRBJ2-3, with a tentative D call TRBD2 (5 bases). The germline gives CDR1 SGHTA, CDR2 FQGTGA. This CDR3 has 14 residues. V lost 0 bases, J lost 3 bases, and 7 bases lay in between. Here the CDR3 DNA reads TGTGCCAGCAGCTTAACCCGAGGGACAGATACGCAGTATTTT. It is translated as CASSLTRGTDTQYF. Filled out from reference TRBV7-3 and TRBJ2-3, the complete variable domain reads GAGVSQTPSNKVTEKGKYVELRCDPISGHTALYWYRQSLGQGPEFLIYFQGTGAADDSGLPNDRFFAVRPEGSVSTLKIQRTERGDSAVYLCASSLTRGTDTQYFGPGTRLTVL.

The rearrangement uses TRBV7-9 and TRBJ1-2; D might be TRBD1 (6 bases). The CDR3 spans 16 residues. Germline V gene sequence: CDR1 SEHNR, CDR2 FQNEAQ (reference sequence). The ends were cut back, 5 bases at V and 0 bases at J, with 16 bases in the middle. For the CDR3, the DNA is TGTGCCAGCAGCCGCTCGACAGGACCGACTAACTATGGCTACACCTTC. Translating gives CASSRSTGPTNYGYTF.

This chain links TRBV10-1 with TRBJ2-5; 8 positions agree with TRBD2. Trimming at V came to 0 bases and at J to 1 base, leaving 4 bases not matched to a gene. Per germline, CDR1 WNHNN and CDR2 SYGVQD (reference sequence). This CDR3 has 16 amino acids. CDR3 nucleotides: TGCGCCAGCAGTGAGTCGGACGGGGGGGGCCAAGAGACCCAGTACTTC. It is translated as CASSESDGGGQETQYF.